Below, 6 T cell receptor beta chains from the same sample are listed, as sequenced in a study of blood T cell repertoires in COVID-19. Produced via immunoSEQ multiplex PCR; TCRdb's table is partial and in-frame only. The data hold around 180,000 clones, with 88% observed a single time. Sample: peripheral blood. All receptors come from a man between 60 and 75 years old with acute or convalescent COVID-19.

The chain combines TRBV9 with TRBJ1-2; TRBD1 matches at 7 bases. The CDR3 sequence is 15 residues long. In germline, CDR1 is SGDLS, CDR2 YYNGEE. The V and J ends lost 0 bases and 6 bases, in that order; junction bases with no gene match: 8. Here the CDR3 DNA reads TGTGCCAGCAGCGTAGCTGCCAGGGGGAAAGATGGCTACACCTTC. Its protein is CASSVAARGKDGYTF.

In its sample, this clone was seen many times. This rearrangement joins TRBV9 to TRBJ1-2; a weak D match, TRBD1 (6 bases). Germline CDR1 SGDLS, CDR2 YYNGEE. The V gene lost 3 bases and the J gene lost 8 bases, with 17 bases spanning the gap. This CDR3 spans 14 amino acids. The chain's CDR3 is CASSGIQGRPGYTF. CDR3 in DNA: TGTGCCAGCAGCGGTATACAGGGAAGACCCGGCTACACCTTC.

The rearrangement links TRBV10-3 to TRBJ1-1, with D possibly TRBD1 on 5 matching bases. The CDR3 has 14 residues. The V end lost 7 bases, the J end lost 4 bases, and 16 bases lay between the germline ends. CDR1 is ENHRY, CDR2 SYGVKD, per germline. The CDR3 reads CAITPTVVSTEAFF. The CDR3 DNA reads TGTGCCATCACTCCGACAGTGGTTAGCACTGAAGCTTTCTTT.

The chain uses TRBV21-1 and TRBJ1-1. TRBV21-1 is listed as a pseudogene. This CDR3 contains 17 residues. CDR3 protein: CASSKKAYPPRDTEAFF. The CDR3 region has the DNA TGTGCCAGCAGCAAAAAGGCCTACCCCCCGAGGGACACTGAAGCTTTCTTT.

This chain connects TRBV6-5 to TRBJ2-1, with D possibly TRBD2 on 5 matching bases. CDR1 and CDR2 (germline): MNHEY, SVGAGI. The V and J ends lost 2 bases and 5 bases respectively, with 16 bases between them. This CDR3 comprises 16 residues. The CDR3 bases are TGTGCCAGCAGTTACACCCCCCGCGGGCGAGACAATGAGCAGTTCTTC. Its protein product is CASSYTPRGRDNEQFF.

The rearrangement links TRBV5-1 to TRBJ2-1; 8 bases match TRBD1. The germline CDR1 and CDR2 sequences are SGHRS and YFSETQ. Trimming cost V 4 bases and J 9 bases; bases outside gene matches: 9. The CDR3 length is 14 residues. Written as DNA, the CDR3 is TGCGCCAGCAGCCCTATCACAGGGGGAGGTGAGCAGTTCTTC. Amino acid sequence: CASSPITGGGEQFF. Variable domain in full (rest from reference TRBV5-1 and TRBJ2-1): KAGVTQTPRYLIKTRGQQVTLSCSPISGHRSVSWYQQTPGQGLQFLFEYFSETQRNKGNFPGRFSGRQFSNSRSEMNVSTLELGDSALYLCASSPITGGGEQFFGPGTRLTVL.